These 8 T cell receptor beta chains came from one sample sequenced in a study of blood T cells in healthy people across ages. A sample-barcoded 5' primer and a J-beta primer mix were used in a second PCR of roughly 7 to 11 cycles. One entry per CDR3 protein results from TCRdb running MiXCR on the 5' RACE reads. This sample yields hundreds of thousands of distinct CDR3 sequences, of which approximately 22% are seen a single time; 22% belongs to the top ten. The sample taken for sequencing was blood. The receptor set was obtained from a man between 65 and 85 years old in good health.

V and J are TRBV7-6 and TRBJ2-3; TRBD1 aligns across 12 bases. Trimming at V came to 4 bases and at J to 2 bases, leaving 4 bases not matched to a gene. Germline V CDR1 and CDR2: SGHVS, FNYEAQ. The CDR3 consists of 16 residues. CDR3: CASSWGGQGATDTQYF. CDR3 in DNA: TGTGCCAGCAGCTGGGGGGGACAGGGGGCCACAGATACGCAGTATTTT.

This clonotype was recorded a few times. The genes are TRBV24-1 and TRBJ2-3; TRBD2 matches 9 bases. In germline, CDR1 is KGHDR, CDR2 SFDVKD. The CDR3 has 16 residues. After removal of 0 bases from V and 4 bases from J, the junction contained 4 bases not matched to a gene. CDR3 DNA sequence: TGTGCCACCAGTGATTTGACTAGCGGGTTAGCAGATACGCAGTATTTT. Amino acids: CATSDLTSGLADTQYF.

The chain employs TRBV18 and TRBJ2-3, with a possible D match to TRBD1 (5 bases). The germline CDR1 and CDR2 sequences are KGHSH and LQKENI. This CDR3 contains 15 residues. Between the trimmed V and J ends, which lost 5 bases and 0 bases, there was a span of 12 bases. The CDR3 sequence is CASSFTGLSTDTQYF. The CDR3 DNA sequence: TGTGCCAGCTCATTTACAGGCCTCAGCACAGATACGCAGTATTTT.

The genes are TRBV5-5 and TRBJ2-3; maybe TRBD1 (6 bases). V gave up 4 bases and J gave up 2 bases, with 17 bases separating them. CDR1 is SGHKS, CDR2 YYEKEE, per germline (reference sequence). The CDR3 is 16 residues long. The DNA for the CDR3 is TGTGCCAGCAGCAATAGAACAGGGATCATCACAGATACGCAGTATTTT. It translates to CASSNRTGIITDTQYF.

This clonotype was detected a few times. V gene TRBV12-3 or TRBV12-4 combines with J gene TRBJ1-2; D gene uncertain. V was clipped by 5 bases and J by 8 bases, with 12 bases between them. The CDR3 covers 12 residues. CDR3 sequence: CASSPFPIGYTF. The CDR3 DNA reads TGTGCCAGCAGTCCTTTCCCCATAGGCTACACCTTC.

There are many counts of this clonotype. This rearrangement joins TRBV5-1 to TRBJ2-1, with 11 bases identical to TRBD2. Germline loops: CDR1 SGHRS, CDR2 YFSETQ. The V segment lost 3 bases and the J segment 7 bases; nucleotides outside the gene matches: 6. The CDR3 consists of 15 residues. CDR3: CASSSSGGSWNEQFF. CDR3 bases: TGCGCCAGCAGCTCTAGCGGGGGGTCTTGGAATGAGCAGTTCTTC.

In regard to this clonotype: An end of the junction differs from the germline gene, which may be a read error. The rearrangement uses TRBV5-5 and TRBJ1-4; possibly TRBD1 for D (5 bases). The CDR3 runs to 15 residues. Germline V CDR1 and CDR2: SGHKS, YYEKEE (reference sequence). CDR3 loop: CASSFERGSNEKLFF. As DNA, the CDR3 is TGTGCCAGCAGCTTTGAAAGGGGATCTAATGAAAAACTGTTTTTC.

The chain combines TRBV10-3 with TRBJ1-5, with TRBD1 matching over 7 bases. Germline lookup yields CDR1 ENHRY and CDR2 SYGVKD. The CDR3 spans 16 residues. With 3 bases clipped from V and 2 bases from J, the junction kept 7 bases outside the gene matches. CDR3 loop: CAISDPDREGNQPQHF. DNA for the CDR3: TGTGCCATCAGTGACCCTGACAGGGAGGGCAATCAGCCCCAGCATTTT.